Sequencing of this T cell receptor (beta chain) was carried out in a study of glioma-infiltrating T cells. This clonotype was recorded a few times. TCR alpha and beta CDR3 regions were amplified from RNA using iRepertoire nested multiplex PCR. TCRdb passed the multiplex PCR reads through MiXCR, listing each CDR3 protein once. In the table there are more than 350,000 distinct CDR3 sequences, more than 35% of which are singletons. The germline V gene encodes CDR1 LNHDA and CDR2 SQIVND (reference sequence). Deletions cut 5 bases from V and 2 bases from J, with 9 bases between. This CDR3 spans 13 amino acids.

The specimen sequenced was glioma tissue, nonneoplastic brain tissue, or PBMCs (not recorded which). This clonotype was obtained from a human donor with low-grade glioma or glioblastoma, undergoing nonglioma brain surgery, or in good health (not recorded which). V gene TRBV19 combines with J gene TRBJ1-2, with D uncertain. CDR3 in DNA: TGTGCCAGTAGTCTGGACGTAAACTATGGCTACACCTTC. It translates to CASSLDVNYGYTF.